This is a list of T cell receptor beta chains from one sample in a study of shared clonotypes between healthy human individuals. The method was immunoSEQ multiplex PCR; TCRdb's version includes in-frame clones alone and lacks a portion of them. The sample holds some 2,100,000 clones, approximately 94% seen once. Material for sequencing was naive CD4+ T cells sorted from blood. Every receptor here comes from a young man in good health. Each CDR3 is given with its conserved first and last residue. Fields, in order: J gene, V gene, CDR3 length, clone size, D gene, CDR3 protein, CDR3 DNA. The D gene is left open where the match is weak. Size is omitted from some rows. Given values are once, few, many or a class for expanded clones.

j_gene: TRBJ2-3
v_gene: TRBV19
len: 15
abundance: NA
d_gene: TRBD2
CDR3aa: CASSITSGRADTQYF
CDR3nt: TGTGCCAGTAGTATTACTAGCGGGAGGGCAGATACGCAGTATTTT

j_gene: TRBJ1-5
v_gene: TRBV10-2
len: 16
abundance: NA
d_gene: NA
CDR3aa: CASSAQGGYNNQPQHF
CDR3nt: TGCGCCAGCAGTGCTCAGGGTGGTTACAACAATCAGCCCCAGCATTTT

j_gene: TRBJ1-1
v_gene: TRBV18
len: 13
abundance: NA
d_gene: TRBD1
CDR3aa: CASSAGTGGEAFF
CDR3nt: TGTGCCAGCTCAGCCGGGACAGGGGGTGAAGCTTTCTTT

j_gene: TRBJ1-1
v_gene: TRBV2
len: 14
abundance: NA
d_gene: NA
CDR3aa: CASNVGVLNTEAFF
CDR3nt: TGTGCCAGCAATGTGGGCGTCCTGAACACTGAAGCTTTCTTT

j_gene: TRBJ1-4
v_gene: TRBV30
len: 13
abundance: once
d_gene: NA
CDR3aa: CAWSLAGREKLFF
CDR3nt: TGTGCCTGGAGTTTGGCAGGGCGGGAAAAACTGTTTTTT

j_gene: TRBJ1-3
v_gene: TRBV1
len: 19
abundance: NA
d_gene: NA
CDR3aa: CTSSRSRDRDWMRGNTIYF
CDR3nt: TGCACCAGCAGCCGGTCCCGGGACAGGGACTGGATGCGTGGAAACACCATATATTTT

j_gene: TRBJ1-1
v_gene: TRBV27
len: 13
abundance: NA
d_gene: NA
CDR3aa: CASSLEGGYEAFF
CDR3nt: TGTGCCAGCAGTTTAGAAGGGGGGTACGAAGCTTTCTTT

j_gene: TRBJ2-2
v_gene: TRBV11-3
len: 17
abundance: NA
d_gene: TRBD1
CDR3aa: CASSLAGGQGTTGELFF
CDR3nt: TGTGCCAGCAGCTTAGCCGGGGGACAGGGTACCACCGGGGAGCTGTTTTTT

j_gene: TRBJ1-2
v_gene: TRBV10-3
len: 16
abundance: few
d_gene: NA
CDR3aa: CAIRARWGAQPYGYTF
CDR3nt: TGTGCCATCAGAGCGAGATGGGGGGCGCAACCCTATGGCTACACCTTC

j_gene: TRBJ1-6
v_gene: TRBV14
len: 12
abundance: few
d_gene: NA
CDR3aa: CASSLEGTPLHF
CDR3nt: TGTGCCAGCAGCCTAGAGGGGACACCCCTCCACTTT

j_gene: TRBJ2-6
v_gene: TRBV7-9
len: 15
abundance: NA
d_gene: NA
CDR3aa: CASSLGLSGANVLTF
CDR3nt: TGTGCCAGCAGCCTCGGTCTGTCTGGGGCCAACGTCCTGACTTTC

j_gene: TRBJ2-1
v_gene: TRBV6-1
len: 15
abundance: NA
d_gene: TRBD2
CDR3aa: CASSEASSGGYEQFF
CDR3nt: TGTGCCAGCAGTGAAGCGTCTAGCGGGGGTTACGAGCAGTTCTTC

j_gene: TRBJ2-1
v_gene: TRBV27
len: 15
abundance: NA
d_gene: NA
CDR3aa: CASRLGVSSYNEQFF
CDR3nt: TGTGCCAGCAGGCTGGGCGTTAGCTCCTACAATGAGCAGTTCTTC

j_gene: TRBJ2-1
v_gene: TRBV18
len: 15
abundance: NA
d_gene: TRBD1
CDR3aa: CASSSGQGAYNEQFF
CDR3nt: TGTGCCAGCTCATCCGGACAGGGAGCCTACAATGAGCAGTTCTTC

j_gene: TRBJ2-1
v_gene: TRBV4-1
len: 13
abundance: once
d_gene: NA
CDR3aa: CASSPRQILEQFF
CDR3nt: TGCGCCAGCAGCCCCAGACAGATTCTTGAGCAGTTCTTC

j_gene: TRBJ2-7
v_gene: TRBV7-2
len: 13
abundance: NA
d_gene: NA
CDR3aa: CASSLDRVGEQYF
CDR3nt: TGTGCCAGCAGCTTAGACAGGGTGGGCGAGCAGTACTTC